This TCR beta chain emerged from a study of T cells in Graves' hyperthyroidism and ophthalmopathy. General study points: Stable hyperthyroidism was told apart from ophthalmopathy by a model built on 13 V-J features.

A single count supports this clonotype. The antigen remains undetermined. Germline and junction disagree at one end, which may indicate a read error. RNA transcripts provided the source from which TCR beta CDR3 regions were amplified. Using the HTBI primer set, a first-round RT-PCR was run on the TCR CDR3. TCRdb re-derived calls from the multiplex PCR reads in MiXCR, one entry per CDR3 protein. The sample lists about 290,000 distinct CDR3 sequences, about a sixth occurring once. Subjects with ophthalmopathy showed a Clinical Activity Score no lower than 3, a NOSPECS grade no lower than 4, and a duration shorter than 3 months. Clinical symptoms, serum thyroxine, TRAb, thyroid ultrasound and orbital computed tomography established diagnosis. This clonotype was sampled from a woman between 55 and 75 years old with Graves' ophthalmopathy. Sequenced sample: blood.

CDR3 coding DNA: TGTGCCAGCAGCTTGGGAGGGCTGCAAGAGACCCAGTGCTTC. It is translated as CASSLGGLQETQCF. This rearrangement joins TRBV7-2 to TRBJ2-5; the match to TRBD2 covers 7 bases. The germline gives CDR1 SGHTA, CDR2 FQGNSA. The CDR3 totals 14 residues.